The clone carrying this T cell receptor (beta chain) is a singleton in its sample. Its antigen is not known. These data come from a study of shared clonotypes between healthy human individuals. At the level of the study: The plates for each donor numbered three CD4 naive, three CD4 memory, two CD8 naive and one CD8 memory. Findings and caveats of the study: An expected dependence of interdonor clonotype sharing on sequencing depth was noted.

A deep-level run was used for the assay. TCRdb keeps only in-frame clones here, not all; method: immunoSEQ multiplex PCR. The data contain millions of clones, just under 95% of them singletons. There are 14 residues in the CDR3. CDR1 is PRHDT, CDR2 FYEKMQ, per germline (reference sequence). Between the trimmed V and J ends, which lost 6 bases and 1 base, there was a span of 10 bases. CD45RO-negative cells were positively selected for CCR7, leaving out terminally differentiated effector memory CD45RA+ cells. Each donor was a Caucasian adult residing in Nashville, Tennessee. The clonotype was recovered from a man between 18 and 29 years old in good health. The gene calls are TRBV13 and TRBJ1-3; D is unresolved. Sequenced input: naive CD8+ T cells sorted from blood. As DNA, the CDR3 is TGTGCCAGCAGTTGGGGAGATTCTGGAAACACCATATATTTT. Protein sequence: CASSWGDSGNTIYF.